This T cell receptor beta chain was captured in a study of identical twins. General study points: Insertions were fewer in abundant cord blood beta clonotypes, whereas memory repertoires showed none of this pattern.

The CDR3 covers 15 residues. Germline loops: CDR1 MNHEY, CDR2 SMNVEV (reference sequence). Concerning this clonotype itself: Antigen: not known.

One entry per CDR3 protein results from TCRdb running MiXCR on the 5' RACE reads. The profile covers around 1.7 million distinct CDR3 sequences, with 32% appearing a single time and 0.27% taken by the ten largest. The TCR sequence derives from a newborn girl in good health. The sample taken for sequencing was cord blood. The chain carries TRBV27 and TRBJ2-4; D remains ambiguous. The J call may be incorrect, as the DNA end agrees better with TRBJ2-7. The CDR3 protein is CASSFDRLNTHEQYF. CDR3 DNA: TGTGCCAGCAGTTTTGACCGTCTAAACACCCACGAGCAGTACTTC.